This T cell receptor beta chain was recovered during a study of CD8+CD57+ T cells in acquired aplastic anemia (dated 2018 in TCRdb). Study-wide context: DNA extracted from sorted CD4+ and CD8+ cells had a mean of approximately 3.4 ug, with a range of about 0.2 to 30 ug. CD8+CD57+ expansion was defined as a frequency above the mean frequency observed in healthy subjects.

The CDR3 contains 14 residues, cysteine and phenylalanine counted. Left in the record is the CDR3 DNA by itself, 42 bases read in frame from the first base. The germline V gene specifies SNHLY as CDR1 and FYNNEI as CDR2. A distance of 12 bases separates the germline ends of V and J, which lose 8 bases and 2 bases respectively. Genomic DNA served as template for TCR beta VDJ combination and CDR3 sequence profiling. An Illumina HiSeq 2000 was the platform used for TCR repertoire sequencing. The study's own analysis went as follows. Repertoire assessment relied on Simpson's diversity index, CDR3 size and DJ length profiles, and TRBV/TRBJ rearrangement plots. The most abundant DNA sequence in the deep sequencing data was taken as the immunodominant clone. CDR3 amino acid sequences were checked for sharing between subjects and were compared against published repertoires and the VDJdb database. TCRdb trimmed public reads at Q25 via fastp, called clones via MiXCR and kept in-frame beta chains. Rows are unified per CDR3 protein, each entry keeping the most common DNA and genes. Clone size and V and J calls follow TCRdb, not the original study. The sample has over 150,000 distinct CDR3 sequences on record, over 50% of them singletons. The ten largest clonotypes hold about 12% of the sample.

Overall results and qualifications from the work: Although some 28 CD8+ CDR3 sequences were shared by patients and controls, these sequences appeared highly expressed in patients and within the immunodominant clones of patients. Patients and healthy controls showed no significant difference in CD8+ Simpson's diversity (P=0.060).

Flow cytometry had shown CD8+CD57+ cell expansion in the patients selected for sequencing. Every patient had a diagnosis of severe acquired aplastic anemia based on International Study of Aplastic Anemia and Agranulocytosis and Camitta criteria. At the time blood was sampled, none of the patients had received any therapy. In this study, sorted CD4+ and CD8+ T cells from the blood of healthy subjects and of severe aplastic anemia patients had their TCR repertoires deep-sequenced. Patients were enrolled under clinicaltrials.gov protocols 00001620, 01623167, 00001397, 00071045, 00081523 and 00961064 in the USA. Ficoll-Paque density gradient centrifugation was used to isolate peripheral blood mononuclear cells. Before DNA extraction, CD4+ and CD8+ T cells were sorted with FACS or magnetic beads. A note on this clonotype: The specificity of this receptor is unknown. Base qualities are missing; no much larger clone stands one base away.

This receptor chain uses TRBV2 and TRBJ2-2, with TRBD1 perhaps the D gene, on 5 matching bases. Material: sorted CD4+, CD8+, or CD8+CD57+ T cells (not recorded which) from PBMCs. The source is a human donor with aplastic anemia. The CDR3: CASGSRENTGELFF. The nucleotide sequence reads as follows: TGTGCCAGCGGAAGCAGGGAAAACACCGGGGAGCTGTTTTTT.